This T cell receptor (beta chain) was identified in a study of T cell repertoires in cytomegalovirus infection. Study-level findings and limits: Identification of carriers of CMV plus the relevant HLA was performed using cumulative public TCR beta family frequency.

At least ten counts were recorded for this clonotype. Its antigen remains unidentified. CDR3 size: 15 residues. Germline V CDR1 and CDR2: ENHRY, SYGVKD. V was clipped by 5 bases and J by 9 bases; unmatched bases: 12. TCRdb re-called the reads through MiXCR, storing one row per CDR3 protein. This table has around 280,000 distinct CDR3 sequences, around 9.6% appearing once. This chain links TRBV10-3 with TRBJ2-1; 8 bases are shared with TRBD1. Material for sequencing was PBMCs. The sequence was collected from a human donor in good health (CMV status not recorded). Some clones in this sample may be carry-over from other donors' samples. The CDR3 loop is CAISQAGRGLSEQFF. The CDR3 DNA is TGTGCCATCAGTCAAGCGGGCAGGGGGCTTTCTGAGCAGTTCTTC.